Detailed here is one T cell receptor beta chain. The sample originates from a study of blood T cell repertoires in COVID-19. As for the study in general: Samples came from the United States, Italy and Spain, spanning acute and convalescent COVID-19. PBMCs, B-cell-depleted T cells, or T cells were the source of the cDNA or gDNA that made up the material.

In the authors' workflow: It was from reference gene primer amplification that nucleated cell counts were estimated. Produced via immunoSEQ multiplex PCR; TCRdb's table is partial and in-frame only. V and J calls and clone size are those listed in that table; D and trimming were worked out from the DNA. The sample has more than 120,000 clones; about nine tenths are singletons. This CDR3 region has 13 residues. Germline V CDR1 and CDR2: SGHTA, FQGTGA. V was trimmed by 3 bases and J by 8 bases, leaving 13 bases between them. The TCR was taken from a human donor in a cohort sampled during active COVID-19. This rearrangement joins TRBV7-3 to TRBJ1-2, with a tentative D call TRBD1 (6 bases). Sequencing used peripheral blood. In DNA form, the CDR3 reads TGTGCCAGCAGCTTGGACAGCACGCTAGGCTACACCTTC. Translated, it gives CASSLDSTLGYTF.